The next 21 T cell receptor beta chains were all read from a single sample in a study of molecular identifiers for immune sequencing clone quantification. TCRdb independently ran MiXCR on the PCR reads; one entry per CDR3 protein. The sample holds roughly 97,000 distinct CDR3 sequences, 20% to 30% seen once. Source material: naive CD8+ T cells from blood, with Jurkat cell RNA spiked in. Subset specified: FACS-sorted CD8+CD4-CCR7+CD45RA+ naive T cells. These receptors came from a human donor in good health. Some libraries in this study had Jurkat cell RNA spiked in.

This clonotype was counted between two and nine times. The CDR3 DNA reads TGTGCCAGCAGCCTAGGACCGTATGGCTACACCTTC. The encoded protein is CASSLGPYGYTF. V and J are TRBV12-3 or TRBV12-4 and TRBJ1-2; D gene unclear. Trimming took off 6 bases at V and 5 bases at J, with 10 bases between the two ends. The CDR3 consists of 12 residues.

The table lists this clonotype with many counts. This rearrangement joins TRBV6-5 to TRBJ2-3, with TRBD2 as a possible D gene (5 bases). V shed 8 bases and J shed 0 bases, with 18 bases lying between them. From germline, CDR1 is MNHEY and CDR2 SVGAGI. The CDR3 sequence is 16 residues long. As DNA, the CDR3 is TGTGCCAGCGGCGGGCCCGGGATGTCTAGCACAGATACGCAGTATTTT. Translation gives CASGGPGMSSTDTQYF.

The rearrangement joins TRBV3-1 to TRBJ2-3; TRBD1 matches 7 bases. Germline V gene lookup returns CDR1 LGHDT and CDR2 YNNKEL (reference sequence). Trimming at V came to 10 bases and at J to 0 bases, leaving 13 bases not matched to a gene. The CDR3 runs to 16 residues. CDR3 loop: CANPGQHVSSTDTQYF. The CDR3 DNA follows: TGTGCCAACCCGGGACAGCACGTTTCTAGCACAGATACGCAGTATTTT.

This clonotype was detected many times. The CDR3 coding sequence is TGTGCCAGCAGTTACCCGAGCGGGCCACAAGAGACCCAGTACTTC. Its protein is CASSYPSGPQETQYF. This chain connects TRBV6-5 to TRBJ2-5; D is possibly TRBD2 (6 bases). This CDR3 region has 15 residues. CDR1 and CDR2 from the germline V gene are MNHEY and SVGAGI. V was clipped by 2 bases and J by 2 bases, with 12 bases between them.

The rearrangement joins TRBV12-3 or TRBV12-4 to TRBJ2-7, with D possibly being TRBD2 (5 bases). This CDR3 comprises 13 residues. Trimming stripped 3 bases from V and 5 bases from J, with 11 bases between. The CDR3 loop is CASSFAVGDEQYF. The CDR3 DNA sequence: TGTGCCAGCAGTTTTGCTGTGGGAGACGAGCAGTACTTC.

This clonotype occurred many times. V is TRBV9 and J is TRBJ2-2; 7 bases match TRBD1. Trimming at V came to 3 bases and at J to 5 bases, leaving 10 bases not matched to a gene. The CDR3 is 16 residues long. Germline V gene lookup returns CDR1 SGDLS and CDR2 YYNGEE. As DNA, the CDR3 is TGTGCCAGCAGCGCATACGACAGGGATAGGACCGGGGAGCTGTTTTTT. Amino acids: CASSAYDRDRTGELFF.

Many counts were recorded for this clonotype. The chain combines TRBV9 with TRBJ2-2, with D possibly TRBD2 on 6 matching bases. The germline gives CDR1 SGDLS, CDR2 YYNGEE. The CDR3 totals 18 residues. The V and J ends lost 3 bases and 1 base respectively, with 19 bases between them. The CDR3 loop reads CASSALVGVAENTGELFF. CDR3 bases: TGTGCCAGCAGCGCACTCGTAGGAGTAGCGGAGAACACCGGGGAGCTGTTTTTT. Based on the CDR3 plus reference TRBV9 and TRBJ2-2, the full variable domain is DSGVTQTPKHLITATGQRVTLRCSPRSGDLSVYWYQQSLDQGLQFLIQYYNGEERAKGNILERFSAQQFPDLHSELNLSSLELGDSALYFCASSALVGVAENTGELFFGEGSRLTVL.

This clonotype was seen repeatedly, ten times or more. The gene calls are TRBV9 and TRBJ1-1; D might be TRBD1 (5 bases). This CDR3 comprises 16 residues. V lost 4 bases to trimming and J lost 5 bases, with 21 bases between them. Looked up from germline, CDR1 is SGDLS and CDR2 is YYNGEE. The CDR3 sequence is CASSPERGSRGTEAFF. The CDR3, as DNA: TGTGCCAGCAGCCCTGAGAGAGGGTCCCGGGGGACTGAAGCTTTCTTT.

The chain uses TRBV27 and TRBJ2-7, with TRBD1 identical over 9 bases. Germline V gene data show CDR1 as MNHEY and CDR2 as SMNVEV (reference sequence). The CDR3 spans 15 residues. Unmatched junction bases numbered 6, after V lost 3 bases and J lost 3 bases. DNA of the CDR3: TGTGCCAGCAGTTTCGCCGGGACAGGGCTCTACGAGCAGTACTTC. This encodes CASSFAGTGLYEQYF.

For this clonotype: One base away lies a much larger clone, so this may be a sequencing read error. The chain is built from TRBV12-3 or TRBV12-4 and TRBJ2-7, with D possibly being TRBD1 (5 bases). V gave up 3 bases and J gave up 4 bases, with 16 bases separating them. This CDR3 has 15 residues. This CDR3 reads CASSLILYRSYEQYF. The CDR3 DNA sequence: TGTGCCAGCAGTTTGATCCTTTACAGGTCTTACGAGCAGTACTTC.

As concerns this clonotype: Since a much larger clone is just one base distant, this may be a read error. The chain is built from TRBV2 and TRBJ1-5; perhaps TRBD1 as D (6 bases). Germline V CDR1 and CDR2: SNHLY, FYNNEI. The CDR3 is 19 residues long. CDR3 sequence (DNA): TGTGCCAGCAGTGATTGGGGGGGGCTCTACTCCCCTAGCATTCAGCCCCAGCATTTT. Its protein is CASSDWGGLYSPSIQPQHF.

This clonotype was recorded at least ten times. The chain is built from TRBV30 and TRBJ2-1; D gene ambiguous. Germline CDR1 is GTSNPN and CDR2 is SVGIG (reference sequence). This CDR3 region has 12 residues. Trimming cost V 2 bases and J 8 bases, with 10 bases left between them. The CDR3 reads CAWSRPGDEQFF. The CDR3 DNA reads TGTGCCTGGAGTCGCCCGGGTGATGAGCAGTTCTTC.

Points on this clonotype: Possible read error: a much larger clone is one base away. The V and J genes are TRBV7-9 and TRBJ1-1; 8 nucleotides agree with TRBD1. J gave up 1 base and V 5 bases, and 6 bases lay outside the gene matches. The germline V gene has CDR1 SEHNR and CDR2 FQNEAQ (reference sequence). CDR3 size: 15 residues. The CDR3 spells CASSLPDRENTEAFF. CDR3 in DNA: TGTGCCAGCAGCCTCCCGGACAGGGAGAACACTGAAGCTTTCTTT.

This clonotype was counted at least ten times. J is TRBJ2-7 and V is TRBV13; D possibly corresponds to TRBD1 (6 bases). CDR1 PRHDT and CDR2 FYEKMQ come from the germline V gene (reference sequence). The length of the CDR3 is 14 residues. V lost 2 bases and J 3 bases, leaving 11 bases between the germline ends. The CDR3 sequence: CASSLFLGGYEQYF. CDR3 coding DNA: TGTGCCAGCAGCTTATTTTTAGGGGGCTACGAGCAGTACTTC.

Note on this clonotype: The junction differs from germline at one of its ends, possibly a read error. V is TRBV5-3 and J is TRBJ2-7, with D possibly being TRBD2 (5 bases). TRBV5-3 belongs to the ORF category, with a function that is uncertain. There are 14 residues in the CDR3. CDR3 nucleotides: TGTGCCCGCAGCCTCGCGGGCGCGGCCTACGCGCCGTCCTTC. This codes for CARSLAGAAYAPSF.

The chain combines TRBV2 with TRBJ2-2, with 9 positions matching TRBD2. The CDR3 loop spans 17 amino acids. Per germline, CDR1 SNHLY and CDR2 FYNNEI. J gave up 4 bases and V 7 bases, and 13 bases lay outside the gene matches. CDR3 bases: TGTGCCAGCACGGACCCTAGCCTAGCGGGAAGCACCGGGGAGCTGTTTTTT. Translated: CASTDPSLAGSTGELFF.

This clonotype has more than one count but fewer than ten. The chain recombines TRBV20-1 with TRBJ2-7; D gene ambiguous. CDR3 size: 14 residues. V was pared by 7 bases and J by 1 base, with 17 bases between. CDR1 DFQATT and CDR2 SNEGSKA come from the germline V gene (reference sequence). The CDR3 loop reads CSVPTFPGSYEQYF. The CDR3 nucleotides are TGCAGTGTCCCCACGTTTCCGGGTTCCTACGAGCAGTACTTC.

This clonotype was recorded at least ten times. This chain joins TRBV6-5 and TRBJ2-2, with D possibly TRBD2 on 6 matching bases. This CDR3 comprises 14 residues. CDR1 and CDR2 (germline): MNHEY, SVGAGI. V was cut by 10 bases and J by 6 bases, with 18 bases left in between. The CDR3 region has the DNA TGTGCCACTGCGGAGACTAGTTGGTCCGGGGAGCTGTTTTTT. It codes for CATAETSWSGELFF.

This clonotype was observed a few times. CDR3 coding DNA: TGTGCCAGCAGCAACACCGAGGACAGGCTGAACACCGGGGAGCTGTTTTTT. This translates into CASSNTEDRLNTGELFF. This chain links TRBV6-2 or TRBV6-3 with TRBJ2-2, with TRBD1 identical over 7 bases. Germline V CDR1 and CDR2: MNHEY, SVGEGT. The CDR3 has 17 amino acids. Trimming took 6 bases from V and 1 from J; bases not matched to a gene: 11.

The CDR3 DNA sequence: TGTGCCAGCAGCCCAACTAGCGGCGCTGGGGACTACGAGCAGTACTTC. Its translation: CASSPTSGAGDYEQYF. This chain links TRBV11-3 with TRBJ2-7, with TRBD2 matching 8 bases. V dropped 5 bases and J dropped 3; count of bases not matched to a gene: 12. The CDR3 loop spans 16 amino acids. From germline, CDR1 is SGHNT and CDR2 YENEEA.

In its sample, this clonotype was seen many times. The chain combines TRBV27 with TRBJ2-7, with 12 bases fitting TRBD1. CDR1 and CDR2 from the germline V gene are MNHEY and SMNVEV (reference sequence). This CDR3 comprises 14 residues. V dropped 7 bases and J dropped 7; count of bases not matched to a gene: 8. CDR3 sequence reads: CASKSGQGAREQYF. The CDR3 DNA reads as TGTGCCAGCAAATCGGGACAGGGGGCGAGAGAGCAGTACTTC.